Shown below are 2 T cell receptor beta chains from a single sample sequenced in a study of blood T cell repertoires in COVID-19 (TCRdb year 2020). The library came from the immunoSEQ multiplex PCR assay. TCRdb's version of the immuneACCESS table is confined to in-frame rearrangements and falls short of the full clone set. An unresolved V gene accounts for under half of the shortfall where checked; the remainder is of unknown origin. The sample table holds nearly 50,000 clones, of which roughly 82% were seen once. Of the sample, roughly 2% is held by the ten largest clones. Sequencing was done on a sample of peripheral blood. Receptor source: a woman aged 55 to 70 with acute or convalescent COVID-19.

The chain's CDR3 is CASSQGTSGSFEQFF. The CDR3 coding sequence is TGTGCCAGCAGCCAGGGGACTAGCGGGAGTTTCGAGCAGTTCTTC. The rearrangement uses TRBV7-7 and TRBJ2-1; the match to TRBD2 covers 14 bases. Trimming took 5 bases from V and 10 from J; bases not matched to a gene: 7. Germline values: CDR1 SSHAT, CDR2 FNYEAQ (reference sequence). The CDR3 spans 15 residues.

The CDR3 bases are TGTGCAAACGGGGAAGGCCAAGAGACCCAGTACTTC. Translating gives CANGEGQETQYF. The chain combines TRBV10-3 with TRBJ2-5, with a tentative D call TRBD2 (5 bases). The V gene's germline CDR1 is ENHRY and CDR2 SYGVKD. The CDR3 loop spans 12 amino acids.